A single sample gave rise to the 15 T cell receptor beta chains below, sequenced in a study of blood T cell repertoires in COVID-19. The method was immunoSEQ multiplex PCR; TCRdb's version includes in-frame clones alone and lacks a portion of them. This sample yields roughly 180,000 clones, of which about 86% are seen a single time; roughly 7.8% belongs to the top ten. The sample taken for sequencing was peripheral blood. These receptors came from a man between 60 and 75 years old with acute or convalescent COVID-19.

V is TRBV7-9 and J is TRBJ2-3; 9 bases line up with TRBD1. The CDR3 length is 16 residues. V gave up 5 bases and J gave up 1 base; unmatched junction bases: 7. Looked up from germline, CDR1 is SEHNR and CDR2 is FQNEAQ (reference sequence). CDR3 bases: TGTGCCAGCAGCAACAACAGGGGGCTGGGCACAGATACGCAGTATTTT. Protein sequence: CASSNNRGLGTDTQYF.

The V call is TRBV28, the J call TRBJ2-1; 14 bases are shared with TRBD2. CDR3 length: 15 amino acids. Trimming at V came to 10 bases and at J to 8 bases, leaving 10 bases not matched to a gene. Germline V gene data show CDR1 as MDHEN and CDR2 as SYDVKM. CDR3 region: CATIRGGLAGDEQFF. The CDR3 DNA reads as TGTGCCACGATACGGGGGGGACTAGCGGGAGATGAGCAGTTCTTC.

The chain combines TRBV24-1 with TRBJ2-1; 8 bases are shared with TRBD2. The CDR3 is 15 amino acids. The V and J ends lost 6 bases and 7 bases, in that order; junction bases with no gene match: 10. Germline CDR1 KGHDR, CDR2 SFDVKD. The CDR3 sequence: CATSYPSGSSNEQFF. CDR3 sequence (DNA): TGTGCCACCAGTTACCCCAGCGGGAGCTCTAATGAGCAGTTCTTC.

This clone was observed a handful of times. This chain uses TRBV9 with TRBJ2-7, with 9 bases fitting TRBD2. V lost 3 bases and J lost 4; bases outside the gene matches: 2. CDR1 SGDLS and CDR2 YYNGEE come from the germline V gene. The CDR3 length is 13 residues. CDR3 nucleotide sequence: TGTGCCAGCAGCGCGGGACTAGCATACGAGCAGTACTTC. As protein: CASSAGLAYEQYF.

This chain joins TRBV15 and TRBJ2-1; 10 positions agree with TRBD2. The junction had 5 bases not matched to a gene; V was cut back by 1 base and J by 5 bases. CDR1 and CDR2 from the germline V gene are LNHNV and YYDKDF (reference sequence). The CDR3 length is 16 residues. CDR3 sequence: CATSRGLAGVDNEQFF. The CDR3 region has the DNA TGTGCCACCAGCAGAGGCCTAGCGGGAGTGGACAATGAGCAGTTCTTC.

The chain is built from TRBV29-1 and TRBJ2-3; no definite D call. V was pared by 1 base and J by 4 bases, with 12 bases between. This CDR3 spans 14 amino acids. Per the germline V gene, CDR1 is SQVTM and CDR2 is ANQGSEA. The CDR3, as DNA: TGCAGCGTTGAAGGCCCTCAGGTGGCAGATACGCAGTATTTT. Protein product: CSVEGPQVADTQYF.

The chain is built from TRBV28 and TRBJ1-1; a weak D match, TRBD1 (6 bases). The CDR3 covers 15 residues. Between the trimmed V and J ends, which lost 5 bases and 0 bases, there was a span of 13 bases. Germline CDR1 reads MDHEN; CDR2 reads SYDVKM. The CDR3: CASSLGTPMNTEAFF. CDR3 nucleotide sequence: TGTGCCAGCAGTCTAGGGACACCAATGAACACTGAAGCTTTCTTT.

The chain employs TRBV12-3 or TRBV12-4 and TRBJ2-1; D unresolved. The V gene lost 2 bases and the J gene lost 4 bases, with 6 bases spanning the gap. The CDR3 contains 13 residues. CDR3 in DNA: TGTGCCAGCAGTTTAATGCGTTACAATGAGCAGTTCTTC. Its translation: CASSLMRYNEQFF.

This clone was picked up a small number of times. This chain connects TRBV5-1 to TRBJ2-3, with TRBD2 matching over 9 bases. CDR3 length equals 16 residues. Germline V gene lookup returns CDR1 SGHRS and CDR2 YFSETQ. V shed 4 bases, J shed 4 bases, and the junction held 10 bases outside the gene matches. CDR3 protein: CASSPRAGGGPDTQYF. The CDR3 DNA is TGCGCCAGCAGCCCCCGAGCGGGAGGTGGGCCAGATACGCAGTATTTT.

The chain has TRBV5-4 and TRBJ1-1, with D tentatively TRBD1 (5 bases). The CDR3 spans 13 residues. In germline, CDR1 is SGHNT, CDR2 YYREEE (reference sequence). V gave up 4 bases and J gave up 4 bases, with 11 bases separating them. CDR3 coding DNA: TGTGCCAGCAGCATCGACAGCCTCACTGAAGCTTTCTTT. It translates to CASSIDSLTEAFF.

The chain has TRBV6-6 and TRBJ2-1; D not certain. Per germline, CDR1 MNHNY and CDR2 SVGAGI (reference sequence). Deletions cut 4 bases from V and 8 bases from J, with 12 bases between. This CDR3 is 13 amino acids long. CDR3 nucleotide sequence: TGTGCCAGCAGTTTGGGTATGGGCTATGAGCAGTTCTTC. It codes for CASSLGMGYEQFF.

The rearrangement joins TRBV5-6 to TRBJ1-6; maybe TRBD1 (6 bases). The CDR3 has 17 amino acids. The germline V gene has CDR1 SGHDT and CDR2 YYEEEE. Trimming took 2 bases from V and 0 from J, leaving 12 bases between them. The CDR3 region has the DNA TGTGCCAGCAGCTTACAGGGTCAGGGCTCCTATAATTCACCCCTCCACTTT. As protein: CASSLQGQGSYNSPLHF. The whole variable domain, filled in from reference TRBV5-6 and TRBJ1-6, reads DAGVTQSPTHLIKTRGQQVTLRCSPKSGHDTVSWYQQALGQGPQFIFQYYEEEERQRGNFPDRFSGHQFPNYSSELNVNALLLGDSALYLCASSLQGQGSYNSPLHFGNGTRLTVT.

The table lists this clone with a few counts. The V call is TRBV5-1, the J call TRBJ2-7, with 7 positions matching TRBD2. Germline V lookup: CDR1 SGHRS, CDR2 YFSETQ. This CDR3 has 15 amino acids. The V gene end was trimmed by 0 bases and the J gene end by 5 bases; junction bases not matched to a gene: 8. The CDR3, as DNA: TGCGCCAGCAGCTTGGGTGGCGGGGGTCCCCACGAGCAGTACTTC. This encodes CASSLGGGGPHEQYF.

The chain uses TRBV5-1 and TRBJ2-1, with a possible D match to TRBD2 (5 bases). Germline assignment: CDR1 SGHRS and CDR2 YFSETQ. The V and J ends lost 0 bases and 5 bases respectively, with 9 bases between them. The CDR3 is 14 amino acids. CDR3 sequence reads: CASSLGRADNEQFF. DNA of the CDR3: TGCGCCAGCAGCTTGGGGCGGGCCGACAATGAGCAGTTCTTC.

This clone was counted once. The chain couples TRBV24-1 to TRBJ2-5, with unresolved D. Looked up from germline, CDR1 is KGHDR and CDR2 is SFDVKD. This CDR3 contains 13 residues. The V and J ends lost 3 bases and 9 bases respectively, with 13 bases between them. The DNA for the CDR3 is TGTGCCACCAGTGATCCCGCCGCCAGGTCCCAGTACTTC. It encodes CATSDPAARSQYF.